This T cell receptor beta chain was documented in a study of regulatory T cells in long-lasting Graves disease. General study findings and limits: Shared public clonotypes totalled fewer than 3,000 in persistent patients, compared with 966 in new patients.

This clonotype was observed a few times. Antigen specificity is unknown. This sample's time point: newly diagnosed GD, antithyroid drugs for less than 3 months. Scientists built the TCR library using RNA that was extracted from PBMCs. Sequencing libraries for TCR beta were prepared with iRepertoire HTBI primers and Arm-PCR of CDR3 regions. One entry per CDR3 protein, called by TCRdb with MiXCR from the multiplex PCR reads. The sample lists under 800,000 distinct CDR3 sequences, roughly 15% occurring once. The V end lost 6 bases, the J end lost 6 bases, and 12 bases lay between the germline ends. This CDR3 is 12 amino acids long. CDR1 DFQATT and CDR2 SNEGSKA come from the germline V gene (reference sequence). The same specimen was also included in a second study, on T cells in Graves' hyperthyroidism and ophthalmopathy. From that study: Diagnoses used clinical symptoms, serum thyroxine and TRAb, thyroid ultrasound and orbital computed tomography. Initially, a first-round RT-PCR of the TCR CDR3 employed the HTBI primer set. Researchers report that a 13 V-J model separated ophthalmopathy from stable hyperthyroidism.

The material was peripheral blood mononuclear cells (PBMCs), obtained at new diagnosis, from a patient treated with antithyroid drugs. The source is a young woman with Graves disease. The chain joins TRBV20-1 to TRBJ2-1, with a possible D match to TRBD2 (5 bases). CDR3 in DNA: TGCAGTGCAGACTACTCTTTCAATGAGCAGTTCTTC. Protein sequence: CSADYSFNEQFF.